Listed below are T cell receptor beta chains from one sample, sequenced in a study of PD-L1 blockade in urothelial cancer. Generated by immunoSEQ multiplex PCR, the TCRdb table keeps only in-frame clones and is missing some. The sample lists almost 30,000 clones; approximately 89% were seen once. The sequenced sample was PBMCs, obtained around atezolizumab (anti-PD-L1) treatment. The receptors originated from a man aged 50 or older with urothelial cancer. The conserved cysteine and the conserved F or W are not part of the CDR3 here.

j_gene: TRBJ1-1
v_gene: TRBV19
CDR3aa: ASSLGYRGDTEAF

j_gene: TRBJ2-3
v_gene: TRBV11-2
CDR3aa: ASSLELTGARADTQY

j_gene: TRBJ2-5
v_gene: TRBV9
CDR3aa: ASSVGGGQVMETQY

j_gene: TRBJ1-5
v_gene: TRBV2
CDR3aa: ASSAGQHNQPQH

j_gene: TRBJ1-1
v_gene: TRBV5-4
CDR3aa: ASSLARANTEAF

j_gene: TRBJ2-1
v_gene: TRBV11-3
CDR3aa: ASSQGAVYNEQF

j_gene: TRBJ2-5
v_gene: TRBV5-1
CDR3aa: ASSPLLAGEETQY

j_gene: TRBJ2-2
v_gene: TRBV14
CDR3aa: ASSQWGGGGPGELF

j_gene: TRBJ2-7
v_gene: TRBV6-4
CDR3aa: ASSANQLAGDPYEQY

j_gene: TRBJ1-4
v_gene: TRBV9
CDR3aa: ASSAPQIQTNEKLF

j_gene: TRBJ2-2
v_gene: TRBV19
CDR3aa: ASSSKNTGELF

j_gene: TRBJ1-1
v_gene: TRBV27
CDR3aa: ASSPREAGGPHTEAF

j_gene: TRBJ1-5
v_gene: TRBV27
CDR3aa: ASSTDRGRPQH

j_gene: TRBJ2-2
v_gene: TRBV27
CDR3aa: ASSLGLSSRWTGRAGELF

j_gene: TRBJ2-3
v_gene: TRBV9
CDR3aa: ASSVVAGGPPDTQY

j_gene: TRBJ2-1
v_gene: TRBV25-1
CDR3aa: ASSEEGTRGGYNEQF

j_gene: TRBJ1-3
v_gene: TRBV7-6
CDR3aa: ASSLFTGDGNTIY

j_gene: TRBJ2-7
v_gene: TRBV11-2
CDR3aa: ASSLERGIYEQY

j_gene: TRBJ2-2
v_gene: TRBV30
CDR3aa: ACLAGVNTGELF

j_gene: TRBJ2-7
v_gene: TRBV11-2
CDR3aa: ASSSSYARSYEQY

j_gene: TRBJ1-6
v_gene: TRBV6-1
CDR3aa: AGRDRGSSPLH

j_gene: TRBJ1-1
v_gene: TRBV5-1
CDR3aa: ASSTDRVRTEAF

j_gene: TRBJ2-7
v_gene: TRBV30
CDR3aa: AWSVRLGQGKYEQY

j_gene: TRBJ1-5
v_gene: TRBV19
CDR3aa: ASSISQLNQPQH

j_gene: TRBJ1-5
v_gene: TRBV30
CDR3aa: AWSRPGQEFLGGGQPQH

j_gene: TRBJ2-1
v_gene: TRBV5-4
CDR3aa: ASSFHSSSYNEQF

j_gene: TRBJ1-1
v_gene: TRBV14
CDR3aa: ASSQRGRGTEAF

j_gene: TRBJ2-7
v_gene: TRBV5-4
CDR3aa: ASSPTGQGIYEQY

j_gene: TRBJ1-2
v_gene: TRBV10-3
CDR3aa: AISESKAGGLDGYT

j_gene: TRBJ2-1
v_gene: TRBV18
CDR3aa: ASSLQQGRSAYNEQF

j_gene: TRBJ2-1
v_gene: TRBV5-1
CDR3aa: ASSLDSLYNEQF

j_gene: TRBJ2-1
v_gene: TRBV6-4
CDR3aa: ASSDSAGARDEQF

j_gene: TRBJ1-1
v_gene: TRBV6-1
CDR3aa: ASSKPGLPNTEAF

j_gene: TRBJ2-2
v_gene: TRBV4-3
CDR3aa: ASSPQRDRYAGELF

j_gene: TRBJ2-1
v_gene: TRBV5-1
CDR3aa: ASTPGLAGGRPTGRVSYNEQF

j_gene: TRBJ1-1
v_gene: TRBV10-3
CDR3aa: AISEYGTETEAF

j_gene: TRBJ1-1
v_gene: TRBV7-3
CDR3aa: ASSPRGLSTEAF

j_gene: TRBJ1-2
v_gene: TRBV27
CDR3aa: ASRGTGQGLYGYT

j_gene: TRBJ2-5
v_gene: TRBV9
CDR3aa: ASSVGASGVQETQY

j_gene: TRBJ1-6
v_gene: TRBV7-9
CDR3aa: ASRDRENSPLH

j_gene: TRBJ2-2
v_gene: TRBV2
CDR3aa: ASSERTSGGLTIHTGELF